This T cell receptor (beta chain) was profiled in a study of cytotoxic CD8 clonotypes in ibrutinib-treated CLL. The method was immunoSEQ multiplex PCR; TCRdb's version includes in-frame clones alone and lacks a portion of them. The sample consists of approximately 200,000 clones, over 55% of them appearing once. The CDR3 runs to 14 residues. Germline CDR1 and CDR2: GTSNPN and SVGIG (reference sequence). V was pared by 3 bases and J by 5 bases, with 7 bases of the junction left unmatched. The clonotype was recovered from a human donor with chronic lymphocytic leukemia. This chain links TRBV30 with TRBJ1-2; TRBD1 matches 9 bases. This specimen consisted of PBMCs, obtained after 24 months of ibrutinib treatment. The CDR3 is CAWSPDRGGYGYTF. CDR3 coding DNA: TGTGCCTGGAGCCCGGACAGGGGAGGATATGGCTACACCTTC.